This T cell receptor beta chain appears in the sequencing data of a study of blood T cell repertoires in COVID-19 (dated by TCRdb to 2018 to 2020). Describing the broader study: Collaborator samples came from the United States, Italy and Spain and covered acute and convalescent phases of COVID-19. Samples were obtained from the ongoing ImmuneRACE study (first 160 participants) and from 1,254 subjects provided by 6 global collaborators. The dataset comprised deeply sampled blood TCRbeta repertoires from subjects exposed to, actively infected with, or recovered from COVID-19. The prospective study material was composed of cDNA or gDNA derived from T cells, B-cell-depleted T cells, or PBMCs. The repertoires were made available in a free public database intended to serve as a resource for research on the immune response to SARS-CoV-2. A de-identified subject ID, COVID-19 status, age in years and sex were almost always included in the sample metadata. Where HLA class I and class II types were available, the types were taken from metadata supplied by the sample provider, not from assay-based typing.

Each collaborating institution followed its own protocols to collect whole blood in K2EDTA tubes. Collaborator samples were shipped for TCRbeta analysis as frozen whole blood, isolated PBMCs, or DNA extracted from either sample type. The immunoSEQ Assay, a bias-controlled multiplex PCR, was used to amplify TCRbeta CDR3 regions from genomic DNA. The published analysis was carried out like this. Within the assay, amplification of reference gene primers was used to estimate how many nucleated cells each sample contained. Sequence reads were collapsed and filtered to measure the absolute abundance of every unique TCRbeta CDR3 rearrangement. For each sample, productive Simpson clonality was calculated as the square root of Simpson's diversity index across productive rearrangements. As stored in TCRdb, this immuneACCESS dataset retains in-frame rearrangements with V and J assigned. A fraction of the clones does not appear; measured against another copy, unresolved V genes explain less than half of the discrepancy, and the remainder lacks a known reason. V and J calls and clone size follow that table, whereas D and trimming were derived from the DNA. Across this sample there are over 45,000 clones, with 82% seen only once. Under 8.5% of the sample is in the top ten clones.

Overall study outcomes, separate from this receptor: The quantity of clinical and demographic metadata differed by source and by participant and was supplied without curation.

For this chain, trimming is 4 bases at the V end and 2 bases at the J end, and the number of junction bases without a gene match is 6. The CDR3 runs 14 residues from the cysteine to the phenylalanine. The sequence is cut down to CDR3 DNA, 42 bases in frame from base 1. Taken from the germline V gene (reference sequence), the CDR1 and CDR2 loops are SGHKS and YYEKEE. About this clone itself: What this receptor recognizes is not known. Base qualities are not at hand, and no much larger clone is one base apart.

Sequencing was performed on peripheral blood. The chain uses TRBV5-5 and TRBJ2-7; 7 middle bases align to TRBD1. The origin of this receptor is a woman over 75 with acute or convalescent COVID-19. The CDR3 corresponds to CASSLTGKPYEQYF. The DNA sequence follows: TGTGCCAGCAGCCTGACAGGGAAACCCTACGAGCAGTACTTC.